The rows below give T cell receptor beta chains drawn from one sample of a study of T cells in Graves' hyperthyroidism and ophthalmopathy. One entry per CDR3 protein results from TCRdb running MiXCR on the multiplex PCR reads. The sample gives fewer than 600,000 distinct CDR3 sequences, about an eighth of which show up once; roughly 17% is in the top ten. The sample was blood. These receptors all come from a woman between 18 and 29 years old with Graves' hyperthyroidism. CDR3s include the opening cysteine and the closing phenylalanine or tryptophan. A D gene is named only where the DNA matches it firmly. Rows give clone size only sometimes, using once, few, many, or a class for an expanded clone.

CDR3 DNA | CDR3 protein | J gene | D gene | V gene | clone size
TGTGCCAGCAGCCCCACCGGGGGCCAGCGGGAGTTCTATGAGCAGTTCTTC | CASSPTGGQREFYEQFF | TRBJ2-1 | TRBD2 | TRBV7-9 | few
TGTGCCAGCAGTTCCCGGGCCCGAACCAGCACTGAAGCTTTCTTT | CASSSRARTSTEAFF | TRBJ1-1 | - | TRBV27 | -
TGTGCCAGCAGCTCCCTTGGGGGGCTAGCGGGAAATGAGCAGTTCTTC | CASSSLGGLAGNEQFF | TRBJ2-1 | TRBD2 | TRBV7-2 | many
TGTGCCTGGAGCCGGGAAGACAATCAGCCCCAGCATTTT | CAWSREDNQPQHF | TRBJ1-5 | - | TRBV30 | many
TGTGCCAGCAGACTTACACGGAACACTGAAGCTTTCTTT | CASRLTRNTEAFF | TRBJ1-1 | - | TRBV7-3 | few
TGTGCCAGCGACCCTGGAGGTATCACTTCCTACAATGAGCAGTTCTTC | CASDPGGITSYNEQFF | TRBJ2-1 | - | TRBV7-2 | few
TGTGCCAGCAGCTTTCTGGGCGGGAGCCCCGCCAATGAGCAGTTCTTC | CASSFLGGSPANEQFF | TRBJ2-1 | TRBD2 | TRBV7-9 | many
TGTGCCACCAGTGATCCCCCAACCACAGGGTCCAACGAGCAGTACTTC | CATSDPPTTGSNEQYF | TRBJ2-7 | - | TRBV24-1 | many
TGCAGTGTTCCGGCGGGAGGAGCCACTAGTGGCACAGATACGCAGTATTTT | CSVPAGGATSGTDTQYF | TRBJ2-3 | TRBD2 | TRBV20-1 | -
TGTGCCAGCAGTCCCCAGGGGGTCTACGAGCAGTACTTC | CASSPQGVYEQYF | TRBJ2-7 | TRBD1 | TRBV12-3/TRBV12-4 | -
TGTGCCAGCAGTTCGAGACACGATGGCTACACCTTC | CASSSRHDGYTF | TRBJ1-2 | - | TRBV27 | -
TGTGCCAGCAGCGCGCGGGACTTCCCGGAGGCTTTCTTT | CASSARDFPEAFF | TRBJ1-1 | - | TRBV9 | -
TGCAGCGTTGGCCGTGCCCTAGCGGGAGTTCTTAATGAGCAGTTCTTC | CSVGRALAGVLNEQFF | TRBJ2-1 | TRBD2 | TRBV29-1 | -
TGTGCCAGCAGCCCCAGCCGCTATGGCTACACCTTC | CASSPSRYGYTF | TRBJ1-2 | - | TRBV11-2 | many
TGTGCCAGCAGCTTAGTAGGAGGGAAAACAGATACGCAGTATTTT | CASSLVGGKTDTQYF | TRBJ2-3 | - | TRBV7-6 | many
TGTGCCAGCAGCCCGGGATGGGCGCAAGAGACCCAGTACTTC | CASSPGWAQETQYF | TRBJ2-5 | - | TRBV2 | many
TGTGCCAGCAGTGATTCGGGTCTCGCAAACACTGAAGCTTTCTTT | CASSDSGLANTEAFF | TRBJ1-1 | - | TRBV6-1 | many
TGTGCCAGCAGTCGGACAGTTGGCAGATGGGATACGCAGTATTTT | CASSRTVGRWDTQYF | TRBJ2-3 | - | TRBV3-1 | few
TGTGCCAGTATGGACTTGAACACTGAAGCTTTCTTT | CASMDLNTEAFF | TRBJ1-1 | - | TRBV19 | many
TGTGCCAGCACGAAAGGAGCAGGGGGCCCCGAGACCCAGTACTTC | CASTKGAGGPETQYF | TRBJ2-5 | TRBD1 | TRBV6-1 | few
TGTGCCAGCAGGGGGGACAGCGAAGAGACCCAGTACTTC | CASRGDSEETQYF | TRBJ2-5 | TRBD1 | TRBV2 | many
TGTGCCAGCATCATGGGGAGCGGGACAGGCTTGACCCGACCCCGCTGGGAGCAGTACTTC | CASIMGSGTGLTRPRWEQYF | TRBJ2-7 | - | TRBV12-3/TRBV12-4 | -